This T cell receptor beta chain was found in a study of regulatory T cells in long-lasting Graves disease. This clonotype was recorded at least ten times. The antigen remains unidentified. Time point here: persistent/refractory GD, antithyroid drugs over 5 years with positive TRAb. Following extraction of RNA from PBMCs, that RNA was used to make the TCR library. Per American Thyroid Association guidelines, Graves' disease was diagnosed. It was an endocrinology department in Xi'an, China, that provided the patients. EDTA tubes received about 10 milliliters of collected peripheral blood. Both iRepertoire HTBI primers and Arm-PCR of CDR3 regions were used to build the TCR beta libraries. TCRdb ran MiXCR on the multiplex PCR reads and lists one entry per CDR3 protein. This repertoire shows approximately 440,000 distinct CDR3 sequences, roughly a quarter found once; its top ten account for about 27%. V was trimmed by 2 bases and J by 3 bases, leaving 11 bases between them. The germline V gene encodes CDR1 SGHVS and CDR2 FQNEAQ. This CDR3 comprises 14 residues.

The study, taken as a whole, reports: A greater number of public clonotypes (about 2,900) was shared by persistent patients than by new patients (roughly 880).

The specimen was peripheral blood mononuclear cells (PBMCs), collected when the disease was refractory, from a patient treated with antithyroid drugs. This TCR was recovered from a female donor with Graves disease. The chain has TRBV7-8 and TRBJ2-7, with D possibly TRBD2 on 7 matching bases. The CDR3 DNA follows: TGTGCCAGCAGCTTAACAGCGGGACACTACGAGCAGTACTTC. It is translated as CASSLTAGHYEQYF.